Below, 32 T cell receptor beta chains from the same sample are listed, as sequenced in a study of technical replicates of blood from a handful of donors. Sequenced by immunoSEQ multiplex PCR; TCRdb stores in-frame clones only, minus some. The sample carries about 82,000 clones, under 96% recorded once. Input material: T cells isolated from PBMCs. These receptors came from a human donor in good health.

CDR3 loop: CASSLLRQGGTNTEAFF. CDR3 coding DNA: TGTGCCAGCAGTTTATTAAGACAGGGTGGTACGAACACTGAAGCTTTCTTT. The chain carries TRBV27 and TRBJ1-1; 7 bases agree with TRBD1. J gave up 1 base and V 1 base, and 9 bases lay outside the gene matches. This CDR3 contains 17 residues. Germline V gene data show CDR1 as MNHEY and CDR2 as SMNVEV (reference sequence).

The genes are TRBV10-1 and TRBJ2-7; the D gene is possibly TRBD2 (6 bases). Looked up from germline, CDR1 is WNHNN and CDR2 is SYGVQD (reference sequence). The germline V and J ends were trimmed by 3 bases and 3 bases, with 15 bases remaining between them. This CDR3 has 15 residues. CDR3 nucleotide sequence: TGCGCCAGCAGTGATGGCACGGGAGTTGGCTACGAGCAGTACTTC. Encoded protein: CASSDGTGVGYEQYF.

The CDR3 coding sequence is TGTGCCAGCAGATCCTCCGACAGGGGAAACACCATATATTTT. Protein product: CASRSSDRGNTIYF. This chain connects TRBV11-2 to TRBJ1-3; possible D gene TRBD1, 6 bases. The ends were cut back, 6 bases at V and 4 bases at J, with 13 bases in the middle. The CDR3 has 14 amino acids. The germline V gene has CDR1 SGHAT and CDR2 FQNNGV.

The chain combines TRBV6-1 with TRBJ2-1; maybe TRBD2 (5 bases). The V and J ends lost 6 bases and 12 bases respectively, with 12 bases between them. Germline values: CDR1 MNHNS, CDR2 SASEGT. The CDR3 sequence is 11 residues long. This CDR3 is CASSHGLLQFF. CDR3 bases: TGTGCCAGCAGCCACGGACTCTTGCAGTTCTTC.

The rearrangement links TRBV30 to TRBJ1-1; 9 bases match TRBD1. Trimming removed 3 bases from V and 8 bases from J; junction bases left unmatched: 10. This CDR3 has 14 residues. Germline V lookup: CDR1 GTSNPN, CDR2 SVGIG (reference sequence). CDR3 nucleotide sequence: TGTGCCTGGAGCGACAGGGGGTCCTGGAGGGAAGCTTTCTTT. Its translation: CAWSDRGSWREAFF.

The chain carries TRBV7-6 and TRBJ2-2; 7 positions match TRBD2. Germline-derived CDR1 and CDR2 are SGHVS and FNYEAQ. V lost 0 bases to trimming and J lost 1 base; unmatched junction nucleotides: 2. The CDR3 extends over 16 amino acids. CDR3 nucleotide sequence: TGTGCCAGCAGCTTAGCTAGCGGGTTGAACACCGGGGAGCTGTTTTTT. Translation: CASSLASGLNTGELFF.

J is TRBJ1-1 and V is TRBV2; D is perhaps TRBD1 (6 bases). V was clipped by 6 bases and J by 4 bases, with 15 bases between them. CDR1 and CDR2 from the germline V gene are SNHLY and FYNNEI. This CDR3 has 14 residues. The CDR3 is CASRKQGEPTEAFF. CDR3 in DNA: TGTGCCAGCAGAAAACAGGGCGAACCCACTGAAGCTTTCTTT.

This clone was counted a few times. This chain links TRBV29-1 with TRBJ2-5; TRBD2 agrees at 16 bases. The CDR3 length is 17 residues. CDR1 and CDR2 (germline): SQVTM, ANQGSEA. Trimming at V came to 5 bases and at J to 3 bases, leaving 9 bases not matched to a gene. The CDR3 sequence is CSVTGTSGRAWEETQYF. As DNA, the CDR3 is TGCAGCGTTACAGGGACTAGCGGGAGGGCCTGGGAAGAGACCCAGTACTTC.

In DNA, the CDR3 is TGTGCCAGCAGCTCCGACAGCCCGGGGCCCCAGCATTTT. Protein product: CASSSDSPGPQHF. The chain employs TRBV5-4 and TRBJ1-5, with D maybe TRBD1 (5 bases). Germline CDR1 SGHNT, CDR2 YYREEE (reference sequence). The CDR3 has 13 amino acids. V dropped 3 bases and J dropped 9 bases, with 13 bases sitting between them.

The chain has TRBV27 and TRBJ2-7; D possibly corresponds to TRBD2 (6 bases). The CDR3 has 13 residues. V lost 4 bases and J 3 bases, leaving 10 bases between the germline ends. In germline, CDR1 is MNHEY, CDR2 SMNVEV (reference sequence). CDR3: CASSSMGGYEQYF. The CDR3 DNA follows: TGTGCCAGCAGTTCCATGGGGGGCTACGAGCAGTACTTC.

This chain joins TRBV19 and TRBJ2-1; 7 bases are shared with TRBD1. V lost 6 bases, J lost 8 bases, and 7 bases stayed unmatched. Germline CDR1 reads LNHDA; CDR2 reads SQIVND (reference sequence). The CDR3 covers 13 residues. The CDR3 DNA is TGTGCCAGTAGCAGACAGGGTTTGGATGAGCAGTTCTTC. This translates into CASSRQGLDEQFF.

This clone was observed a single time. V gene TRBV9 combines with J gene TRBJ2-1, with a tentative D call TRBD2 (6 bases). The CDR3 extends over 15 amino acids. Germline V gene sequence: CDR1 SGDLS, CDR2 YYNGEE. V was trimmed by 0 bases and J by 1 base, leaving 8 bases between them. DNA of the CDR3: TGTGCCAGCAGCGTAGTCGGGAGTTCCTACAATGAGCAGTTCTTC. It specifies CASSVVGSSYNEQFF.

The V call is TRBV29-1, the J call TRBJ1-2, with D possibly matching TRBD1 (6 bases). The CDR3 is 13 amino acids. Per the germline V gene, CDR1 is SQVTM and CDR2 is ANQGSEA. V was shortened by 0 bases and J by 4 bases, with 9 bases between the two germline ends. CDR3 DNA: TGCAGCGTTGAAGACGGACAGCTCTATGGCTACACCTTC. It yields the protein CSVEDGQLYGYTF.

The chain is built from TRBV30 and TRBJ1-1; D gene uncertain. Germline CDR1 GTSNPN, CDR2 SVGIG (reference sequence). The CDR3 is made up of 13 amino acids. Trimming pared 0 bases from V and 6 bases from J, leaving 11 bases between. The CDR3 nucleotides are TGTGCCTGGAGTGTAAGGGAGGGCTCTGAAGCTTTCTTT. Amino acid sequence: CAWSVREGSEAFF.

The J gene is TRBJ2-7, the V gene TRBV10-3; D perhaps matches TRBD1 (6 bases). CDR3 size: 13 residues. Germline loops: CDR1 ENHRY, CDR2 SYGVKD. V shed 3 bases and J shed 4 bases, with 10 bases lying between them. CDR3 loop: CAISDRTEYEQYF. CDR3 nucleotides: TGTGCCATCAGTGACAGGACAGAATACGAGCAGTACTTC.

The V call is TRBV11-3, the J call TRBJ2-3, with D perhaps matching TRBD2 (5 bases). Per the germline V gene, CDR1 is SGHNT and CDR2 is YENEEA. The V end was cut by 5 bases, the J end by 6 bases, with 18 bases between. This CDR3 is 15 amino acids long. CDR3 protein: CASSRKGGQTDTQYF. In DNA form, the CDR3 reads TGTGCCAGCAGCAGAAAAGGAGGTCAAACGGATACGCAGTATTTT.

This chain's CDR3 is CASSIDRLNYGYTF. The CDR3 DNA sequence: TGTGCCAGCAGCATCGACAGGCTAAACTATGGCTACACCTTC. This sequence joins TRBV7-9 and TRBJ1-2, with a possible D match to TRBD1 (6 bases). V was shortened by 5 bases and J by 2 bases, with 12 bases between the two germline ends. Germline V gene lookup returns CDR1 SEHNR and CDR2 FQNEAQ (reference sequence). The CDR3 totals 14 residues.

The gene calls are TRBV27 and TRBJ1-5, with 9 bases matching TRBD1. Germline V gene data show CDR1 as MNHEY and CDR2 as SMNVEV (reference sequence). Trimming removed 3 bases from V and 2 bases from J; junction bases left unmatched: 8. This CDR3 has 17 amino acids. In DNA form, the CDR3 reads TGTGCCAGCAGTTTCCTCGGGGGACAGGGAGGCAATCAGCCCCAGCATTTT. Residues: CASSFLGGQGGNQPQHF.

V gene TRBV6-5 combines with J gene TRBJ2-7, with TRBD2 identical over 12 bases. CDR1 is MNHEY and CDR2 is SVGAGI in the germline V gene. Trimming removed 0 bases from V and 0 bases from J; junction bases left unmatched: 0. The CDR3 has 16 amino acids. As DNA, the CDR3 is TGTGCCAGCAGTTACTCGACTAGCGGGAGCTCCTACGAGCAGTACTTC. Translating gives CASSYSTSGSSYEQYF.

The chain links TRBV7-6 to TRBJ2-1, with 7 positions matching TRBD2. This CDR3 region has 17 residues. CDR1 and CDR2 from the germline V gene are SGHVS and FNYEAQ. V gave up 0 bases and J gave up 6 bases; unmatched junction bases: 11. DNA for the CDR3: TGTGCCAGCAGCTTAGCGTGGCGCGGGAGAAGAGTCAATGAGCAGTTCTTC. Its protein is CASSLAWRGRRVNEQFF.

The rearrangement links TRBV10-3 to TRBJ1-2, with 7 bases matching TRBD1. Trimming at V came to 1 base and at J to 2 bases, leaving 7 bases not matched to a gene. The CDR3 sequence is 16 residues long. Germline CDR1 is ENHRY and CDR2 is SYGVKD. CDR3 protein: CAISELIKTGNYGYTF. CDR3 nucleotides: TGTGCCATCAGTGAGTTAATTAAGACAGGGAACTATGGCTACACCTTC.

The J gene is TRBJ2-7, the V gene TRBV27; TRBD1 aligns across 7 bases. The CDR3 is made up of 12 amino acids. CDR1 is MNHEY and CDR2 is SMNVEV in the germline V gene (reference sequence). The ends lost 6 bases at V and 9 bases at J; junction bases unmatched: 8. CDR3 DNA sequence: TGTGCCAGCAGCCCGGGACAGATTATGCAGTACTTC. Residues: CASSPGQIMQYF.

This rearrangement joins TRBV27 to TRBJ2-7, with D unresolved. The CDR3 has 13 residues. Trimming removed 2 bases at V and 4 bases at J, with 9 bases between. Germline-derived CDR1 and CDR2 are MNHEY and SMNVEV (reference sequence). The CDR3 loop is CASSLRESYEQYF. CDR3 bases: TGTGCCAGCAGTTTACGAGAATCGTACGAGCAGTACTTC.

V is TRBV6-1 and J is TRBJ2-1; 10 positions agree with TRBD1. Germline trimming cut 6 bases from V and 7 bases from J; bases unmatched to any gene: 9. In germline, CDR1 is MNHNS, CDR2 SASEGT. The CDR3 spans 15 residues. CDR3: CASSQGQGLGNEQFF. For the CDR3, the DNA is TGTGCCAGCAGCCAGGGACAGGGGTTGGGAAATGAGCAGTTCTTC.

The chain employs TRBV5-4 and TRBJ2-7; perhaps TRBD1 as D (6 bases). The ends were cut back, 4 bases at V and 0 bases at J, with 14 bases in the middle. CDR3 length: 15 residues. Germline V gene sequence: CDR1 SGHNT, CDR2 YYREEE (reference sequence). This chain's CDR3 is CASSLGGPYSYEQYF. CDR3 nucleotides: TGTGCCAGCAGCCTTGGGGGCCCCTACTCCTACGAGCAGTACTTC.

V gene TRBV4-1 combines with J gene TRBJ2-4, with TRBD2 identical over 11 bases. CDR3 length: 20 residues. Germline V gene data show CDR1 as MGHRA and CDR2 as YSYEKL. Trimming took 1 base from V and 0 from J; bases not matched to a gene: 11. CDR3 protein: CASSQAPSGRSYIAKNIQYF. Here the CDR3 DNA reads TGCGCCAGCAGCCAAGCGCCTAGCGGGAGGTCCTATATAGCCAAAAACATTCAGTACTTC.

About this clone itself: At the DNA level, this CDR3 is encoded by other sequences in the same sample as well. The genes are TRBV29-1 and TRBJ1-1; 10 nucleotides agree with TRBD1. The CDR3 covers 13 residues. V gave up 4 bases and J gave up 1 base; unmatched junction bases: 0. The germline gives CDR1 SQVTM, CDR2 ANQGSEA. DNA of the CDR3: TGCAGCGTTGGGACAGGGGGGAACACTGAAGCTTTCTTT. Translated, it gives CSVGTGGNTEAFF.

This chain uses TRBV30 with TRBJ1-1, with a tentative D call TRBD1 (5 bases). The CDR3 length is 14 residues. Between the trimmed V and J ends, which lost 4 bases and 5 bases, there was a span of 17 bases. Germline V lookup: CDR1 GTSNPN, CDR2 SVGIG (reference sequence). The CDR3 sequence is CAWTILQVQTEAFF. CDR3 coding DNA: TGTGCCTGGACTATTCTACAGGTCCAAACTGAAGCTTTCTTT.

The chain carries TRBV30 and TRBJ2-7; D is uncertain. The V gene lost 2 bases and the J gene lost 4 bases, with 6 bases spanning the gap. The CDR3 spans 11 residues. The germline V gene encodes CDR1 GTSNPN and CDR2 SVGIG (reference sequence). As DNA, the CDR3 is TGTGCCTGGAGTTCGAGTTACGAGCAGTACTTC. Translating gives CAWSSSYEQYF.

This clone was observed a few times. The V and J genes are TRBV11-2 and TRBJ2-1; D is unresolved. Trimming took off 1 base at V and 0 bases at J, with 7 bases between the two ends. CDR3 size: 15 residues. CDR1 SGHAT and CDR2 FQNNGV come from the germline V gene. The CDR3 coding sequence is TGTGCCAGCAGCTTAGTGACAAGCTCCTACAATGAGCAGTTCTTC. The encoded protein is CASSLVTSSYNEQFF. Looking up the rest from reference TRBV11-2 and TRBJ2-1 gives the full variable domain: EAGVAQSPRYKIIEKRQSVAFWCNPISGHATLYWYQQILGQGPKLLIQFQNNGVVDDSQLPKDRFSAERLKGVDSTLKIQPAKLEDSAVYLCASSLVTSSYNEQFFGPGTRLTVL.

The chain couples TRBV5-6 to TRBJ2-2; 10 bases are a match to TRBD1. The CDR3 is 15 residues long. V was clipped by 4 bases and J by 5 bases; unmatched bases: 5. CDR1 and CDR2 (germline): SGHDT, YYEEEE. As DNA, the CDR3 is TGTGCCAGCAGCAGGGACAGGGGCTGGACCGGGGAGCTGTTTTTT. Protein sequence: CASSRDRGWTGELFF.

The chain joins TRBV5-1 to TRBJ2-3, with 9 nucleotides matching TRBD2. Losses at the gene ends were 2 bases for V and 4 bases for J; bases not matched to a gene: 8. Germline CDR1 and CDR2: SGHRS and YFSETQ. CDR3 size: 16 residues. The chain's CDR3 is CASSFLAGGPADTQYF. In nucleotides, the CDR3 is TGCGCCAGCAGCTTTTTGGCGGGAGGGCCTGCAGATACGCAGTATTTT.